This T cell receptor beta chain emerged from a study of cytomegalovirus exposure and HLA in healthy donors. With 60 Vbeta and 13 Jbeta primers, the PCR was carried out. TCRdb's copy holds only in-frame clones and misses some; the assay was immunoSEQ multiplex PCR. Of under 200,000 clones in the sample, roughly 87% were seen once. The sequencing input was PBMCs. This clonotype originated in a boy younger than 10 in good health and CMV-seronegative.

CDR3 in DNA: TGTGCCAGCAATGCCCTACAGGGGGTGAACACTGAAGCTTTCTTT. Protein: CASNALQGVNTEAFF. The chain uses TRBV27 and TRBJ1-1; 8 bases fit TRBD1. The CDR3 has 15 residues. CDR1 and CDR2 (germline): MNHEY, SMNVEV (reference sequence). Losses at the gene ends were 7 bases for V and 0 bases for J; bases not matched to a gene: 7.